The T cell receptor beta chain described here comes from a study of cytomegalovirus exposure and HLA in healthy donors. The CDR3 totals 13 residues. CDR1 LGHNA and CDR2 YSLEER come from the germline V gene. Trimming pared 4 bases from V and 4 bases from J, leaving 10 bases between. The PCR had 60 Vbeta and 13 Jbeta primers. In the authors' workflow: Unique TCR beta chains totaled roughly 81 million in a later count, with approximately 11 million of them shared. Only in-frame clones appear in the TCRdb table, and some are missing; sequencing was by immunoSEQ multiplex PCR. Clone size and V and J calls were adopted from that table, with D and trimming inferred from the DNA. The table records 95,000 to 100,000 clones, 76% of them present only once.

This sequence was found in a man aged 40-50 years in good health and CMV-seronegative. This chain joins TRBV4-3 and TRBJ1-1; a possible D gene is TRBD1 (5 bases). Sequenced: PBMCs. The chain's CDR3 is CASSLTQVTEAFF. CDR3 nucleotides: TGCGCCAGCAGCCTAACACAGGTCACTGAAGCTTTCTTT.